This T cell receptor beta chain was captured by sequencing in a study of control samples from healthy donors and cancer patients. CDR3 length: 14 residues. The ends lost 2 bases at V and 3 bases at J; junction bases unmatched: 1. Per germline, CDR1 SGHDT and CDR2 YYEEEE. Libraries were prepared by immunoSEQ multiplex PCR; TCRdb keeps only in-frame clonotypes and omits some of them. The sample lists approximately 110,000 clones, around nine tenths occurring once. The chain uses TRBV5-6 and TRBJ1-2; TRBD1 matches 10 bases. The specimen was blood. The source is a human donor in good health. The donor label of this sample is uncertain. The CDR3 reads CASSLGQGDYGYTF. The CDR3 bases are TGTGCCAGCAGCTTAGGACAGGGGGACTATGGCTACACCTTC.